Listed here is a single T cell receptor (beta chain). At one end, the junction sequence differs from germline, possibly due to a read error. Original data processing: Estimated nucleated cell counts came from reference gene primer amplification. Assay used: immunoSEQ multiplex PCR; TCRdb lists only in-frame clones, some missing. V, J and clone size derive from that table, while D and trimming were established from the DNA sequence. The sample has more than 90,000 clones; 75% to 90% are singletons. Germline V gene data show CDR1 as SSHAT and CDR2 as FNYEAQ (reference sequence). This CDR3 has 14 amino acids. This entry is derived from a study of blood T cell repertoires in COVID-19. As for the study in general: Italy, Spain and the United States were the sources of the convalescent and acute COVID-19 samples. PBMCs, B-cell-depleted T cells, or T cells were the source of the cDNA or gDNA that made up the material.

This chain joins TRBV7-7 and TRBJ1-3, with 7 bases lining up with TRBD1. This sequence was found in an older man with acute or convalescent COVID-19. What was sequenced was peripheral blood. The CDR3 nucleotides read TGTGCTAGCAGCTTAGACAGGGTTCGAAACACCATATATTTT. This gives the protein CASSLDRVRNTIYF.